The TCR beta chain described here comes from a study of T cells after yellow fever vaccination. General study results and limits: Although the secondary response was weaker, it peaked faster, at day 5 versus 15. Reappearance after the booster was observed for most primary-vaccination clones (about 96% CD4, about 85% CD8). Clonotypes appearing in both CD4 and CD8 compartments existed, and their share was small. Contaminants from the bulk population, in the form of abundant clonotypes, could be found in FACS-sorted repertoires.

TCRdb itself ran the 5' RACE reads through MiXCR, one entry per CDR3 protein. The sample lists 450,000 to 650,000 distinct CDR3 sequences; about 13% were seen once. This clonotype was detected a few times. Antigen unknown. The CDR3 sequence is 15 residues long. CDR1 and CDR2 from the germline V gene are DFQATT and SNEGSKA (reference sequence). Trimming cost V 0 bases and J 8 bases, with 17 bases left between them. The sample here was PBMCs, taken on the day of the yellow fever booster vaccination. The receptor was isolated from a man aged 30 to 39 who received the YFV17D yellow fever vaccine. This chain links TRBV20-1 with TRBJ2-4; perhaps TRBD2 as D (7 bases). The CDR3 DNA reads as TGCAGTGCTAGAGAGGGGGCTAGCGGAAGGGACATTCAGTACTTC. It codes for CSAREGASGRDIQYF.